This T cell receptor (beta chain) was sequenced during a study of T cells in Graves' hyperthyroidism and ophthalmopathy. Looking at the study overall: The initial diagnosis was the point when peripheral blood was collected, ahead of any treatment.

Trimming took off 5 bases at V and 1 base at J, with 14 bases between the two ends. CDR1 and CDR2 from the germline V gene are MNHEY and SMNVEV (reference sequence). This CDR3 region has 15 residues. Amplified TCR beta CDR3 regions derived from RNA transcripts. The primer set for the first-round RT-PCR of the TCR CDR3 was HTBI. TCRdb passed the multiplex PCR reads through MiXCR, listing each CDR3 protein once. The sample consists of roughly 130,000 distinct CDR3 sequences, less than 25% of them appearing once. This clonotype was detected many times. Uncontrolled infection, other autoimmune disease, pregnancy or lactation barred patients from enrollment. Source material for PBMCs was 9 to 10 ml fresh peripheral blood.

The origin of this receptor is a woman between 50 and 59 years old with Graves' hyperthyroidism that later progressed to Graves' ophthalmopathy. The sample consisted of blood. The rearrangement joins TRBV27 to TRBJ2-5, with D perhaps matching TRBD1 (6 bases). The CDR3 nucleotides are TGTGCCAGCAGTCAATCATACAGGGCCCAAGAGACCCAGTACTTC. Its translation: CASSQSYRAQETQYF.